This TCR beta chain was found in a study of T cell changes during pregnancy in multiple sclerosis (dated by TCRdb to the late 2010s). Regarding the research as a whole: The study looked at changes in the T cell repertoire across pregnancy in women with multiple sclerosis.

Receptor amplification or capture employed the immunoSEQ multiplex PCR assay. What TCRdb holds here is the immuneACCESS table cut down to in-frame rearrangements. Part of the clones is not present; checked against another copy, under half of the missing clones reflect an unresolved V gene, and the others are unexplained. The sample table holds 30,000 to 40,000 clones, of which about 87% were seen once. The ten largest clonotypes hold around 3.4% of the sample. There are 12 amino acids in the CDR3, from cysteine to phenylalanine inclusive. The kept DNA is CDR3 alone, 36 bases in frame from the first base. CDR1 and CDR2 (SEHNR, FQNEAQ) derive from the germline V gene (reference sequence). Relative to germline, V is 4 bases shorter and J is 5 bases shorter, with 8 bases between their ends. As concerns this clone: No antigen is known for it. There are no base qualities to consult, and no much larger clone falls within one base.

The rearranged chain carries TRBV7-9 and TRBJ2-5; the D region possibly corresponds to TRBD1 (5 bases align). The input for sequencing was CD8+ T cells from peripheral blood mononuclear cells, taken in the third trimester of pregnancy. The origin of this receptor is a female donor with multiple sclerosis, enrolled in a pregnancy study. Here is the DNA: TGTGCCAGCAGCTACAGGTGGGAGACCCAGTACTTC. Translated, this gives CASSYRWETQYF.